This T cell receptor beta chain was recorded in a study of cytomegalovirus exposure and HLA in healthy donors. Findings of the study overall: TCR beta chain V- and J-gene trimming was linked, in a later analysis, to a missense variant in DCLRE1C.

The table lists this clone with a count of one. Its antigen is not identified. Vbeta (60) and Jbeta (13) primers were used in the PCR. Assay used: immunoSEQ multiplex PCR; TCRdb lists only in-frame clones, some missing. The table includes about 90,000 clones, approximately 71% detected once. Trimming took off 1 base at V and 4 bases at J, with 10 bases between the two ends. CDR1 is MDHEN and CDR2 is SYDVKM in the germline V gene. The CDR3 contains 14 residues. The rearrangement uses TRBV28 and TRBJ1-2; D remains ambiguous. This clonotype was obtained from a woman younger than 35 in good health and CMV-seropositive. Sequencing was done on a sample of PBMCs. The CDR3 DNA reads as TGTGCCAGCAGTTTATCCCGCCTGAGCTATGGCTACACCTTC. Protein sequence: CASSLSRLSYGYTF.